These T cell receptor beta chains were read from a single sample in a study of CD8+CD57+ T cells in acquired aplastic anemia. TCRdb re-called the reads through MiXCR, storing one row per CDR3 protein. Of about 150,000 distinct CDR3 sequences listed, over 50% are singletons. Sequenced material: sorted CD4+, CD8+, or CD8+CD57+ T cells (not recorded which) from PBMCs. These receptors originate from a human donor with aplastic anemia. Each CDR3 is given with its conserved first and last residue. A D gene is named only where the DNA matches it firmly. Clone size is given for some rows only: seen once, a few or many times, or a class if the clone is expanded.

v_call,clone_size,j_call,d_call,cdr3_nt,cdr3_aa
TRBV29-1,-,TRBJ2-7,TRBD2,TGCAGCGTTGCTCGGACTAGCGGGAGGGCCGGCGAGCAGTACTTC,CSVARTSGRAGEQYF
TRBV7-3,-,TRBJ2-5,-,TGTGCCAGCAGCCCCTGGGGTTCTAGCACTCAAGAGACCCAGTACTTC,CASSPWGSSTQETQYF
TRBV5-6,many,TRBJ1-2,-,TGTGCCAGCAGGCTCTGGGGGGGCCCTGACGGCTACACCTTC,CASRLWGGPDGYTF
TRBV6-5,-,TRBJ1-2,TRBD1,TGTGCCAGCAGTCACCCGGGACAGGGGAGCGGCTACACCTTC,CASSHPGQGSGYTF
TRBV7-3,-,TRBJ2-5,-,TGTGCCAGCAGCTTGCACGGAGAAGAGACCCAGTACTTC,CASSLHGEETQYF
TRBV4-2,-,TRBJ2-5,-,TGTGCCAGCAGCGGGGGTCCTCTGGGGACCCAGTACTTC,CASSGGPLGTQYF
TRBV20-1,-,TRBJ2-7,TRBD1,TGCAGTGCTAGAGATCTACAGGGGGCGGACTACGAGCAGTACTTC,CSARDLQGADYEQYF
TRBV3-1,many,TRBJ2-7,TRBD1,TGTGCCAGCAGCCAAGGCTACCGGGACAGCCTACCCTACGAGCAGTACTTC,CASSQGYRDSLPYEQYF
TRBV20-1,-,TRBJ2-3,TRBD2,TGCAGTGCTACGTTCCTAGCGGGGGGGTGGGAAACGCAGTATTTT,CSATFLAGGWETQYF
TRBV10-2,few,TRBJ2-7,-,TGCGCCAGCAGTGAGACCGTCGTGGGCGCCTACGAGCAGTACTTC,CASSETVVGAYEQYF
TRBV7-9,-,TRBJ2-3,TRBD1,TGTGCCAGCAGCCCGGGACAGGGACGCGGTACGCAGTATTTT,CASSPGQGRGTQYF
TRBV4-2,many,TRBJ2-7,-,TGTGCCAGCAGCCAGGACCCGCTCCACGGGGAGCACTACGAGCAGTACTTC,CASSQDPLHGEHYEQYF
TRBV2,-,TRBJ1-2,-,TGTGCCAGCAGTGAACTCCTAGGGTTAGGTGGCTACACCTTC,CASSELLGLGGYTF
TRBV7-9,few,TRBJ2-1,-,TGTGCCAGCAAACAGGGAAATGAGCAGTTCTTC,CASKQGNEQFF
TRBV15,-,TRBJ2-7,TRBD2,TGTGCCACCAGCAGGGACTCCGGGAGGGACTACGAGCAGTACTTC,CATSRDSGRDYEQYF
TRBV24-1,few,TRBJ2-5,-,TGTGCCACCAGTGAGGGGAAAGAGACCCAGTACTTC,CATSEGKETQYF
TRBV7-6,-,TRBJ2-5,TRBD2,TGTGCCAGCAGCTTAGAGCTAGCGGGAGGGGGAGAGACCCAGTACTTC,CASSLELAGGGETQYF
TRBV16,many,TRBJ2-7,TRBD1,TGTGCCAGCAGCCAATCCGGGACAGGGGTTTACGAGCAGTACTTC,CASSQSGTGVYEQYF
TRBV20-1,few,TRBJ2-1,-,TGCAGTGCCGTAGTAGCCCCCGCCAATGAGCAGTTCTTC,CSAVVAPANEQFF
TRBV9,few,TRBJ2-1,-,TGTGCCAGCAGCGTATTAACGGGACTCCCTACGGATGAGCAGTTCTTC,CASSVLTGLPTDEQFF
TRBV29-1,-,TRBJ2-3,-,TGCAGCGTTGCCAGTCACCTAGCAACAGATACGCAGTATTTT,CSVASHLATDTQYF
TRBV2,many,TRBJ2-3,-,TGTGCCAGCAGTGAACGAGGGCTTAGAAAAGATACGCAGTATTTT,CASSERGLRKDTQYF
TRBV7-6,many,TRBJ2-7,TRBD1,TGTGCCAGCAGTTCCCGGGACAGGTTTTACGAGCAGTACTTC,CASSSRDRFYEQYF
TRBV29-1,-,TRBJ1-1,-,TGCAGCTTCGGACGGCTGAACACTGAAGCTTTCTTT,CSFGRLNTEAFF
TRBV29-1,many,TRBJ2-7,-,TGCAGCGTTGAAGGCAGGTTCTACGAGCAGTACTTC,CSVEGRFYEQYF
TRBV6-2/TRBV6-3,many,TRBJ2-7,-,TGTGCCAGCAGTCAGACAGAAAACTACGAGCAGTACTTC,CASSQTENYEQYF
TRBV24-1,few,TRBJ2-3,-,TGTGCCACCAGTGAGAGCACAGATACGCAGTATTTT,CATSESTDTQYF
TRBV5-4,many,TRBJ1-1,-,TGTGCCAGCAGCCCCTGGGGCGTTGATACTGAAGCTTTCTTT,CASSPWGVDTEAFF
TRBV5-1,-,TRBJ1-2,-,TGCGCCAGCAGCTTGGAACCTGGGCCTAACTATGGCTACACCTTC,CASSLEPGPNYGYTF